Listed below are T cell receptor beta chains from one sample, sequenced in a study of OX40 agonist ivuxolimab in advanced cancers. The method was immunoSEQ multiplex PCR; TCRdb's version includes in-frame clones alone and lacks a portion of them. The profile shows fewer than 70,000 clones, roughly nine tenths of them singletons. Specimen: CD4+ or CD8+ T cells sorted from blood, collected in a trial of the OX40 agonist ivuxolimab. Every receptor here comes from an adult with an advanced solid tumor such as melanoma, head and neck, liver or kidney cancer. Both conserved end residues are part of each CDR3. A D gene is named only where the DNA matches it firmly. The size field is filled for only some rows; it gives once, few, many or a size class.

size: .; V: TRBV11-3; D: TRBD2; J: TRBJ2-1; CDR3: CASSSSGSSYNEQFF; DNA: TGTGCCAGCAGCAGTAGCGGGAGCTCCTACAATGAGCAGTTCTTC
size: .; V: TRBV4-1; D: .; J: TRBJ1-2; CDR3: CASSQFRDQAVYTF; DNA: TGCGCCAGCAGCCAGTTCAGGGACCAGGCTGTCTACACCTTC
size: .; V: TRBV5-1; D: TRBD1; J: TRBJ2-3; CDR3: CASSSGTGLGTDTQYF; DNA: TGCGCCAGCAGCTCCGGGACAGGTTTGGGCACAGATACGCAGTATTTT
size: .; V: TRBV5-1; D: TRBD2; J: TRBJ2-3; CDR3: CASSKLAGGTDTQYF; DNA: TGCGCCAGCAGCAAACTAGCGGGAGGCACAGATACGCAGTATTTT
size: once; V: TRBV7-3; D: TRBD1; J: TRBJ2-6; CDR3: CASRPTGAGANVLTF; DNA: TGTGCCAGCAGACCAACAGGGGCTGGGGCCAACGTCCTGACTTTC
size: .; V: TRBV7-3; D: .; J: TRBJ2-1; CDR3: CASSLGEVAEQFF; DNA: TGTGCCAGCAGCTTAGGGGAGGTGGCTGAGCAGTTCTTC
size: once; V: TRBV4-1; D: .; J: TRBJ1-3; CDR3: CASSQERGTGNTIYF; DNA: TGCGCCAGCAGCCAAGAGAGGGGGACTGGAAACACCATATATTTT
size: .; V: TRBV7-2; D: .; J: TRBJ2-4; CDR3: CASSLEGGLAKNIQYF; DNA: TGTGCCAGCAGCTTAGAAGGCGGCTTGGCCAAAAACATTCAGTACTTC
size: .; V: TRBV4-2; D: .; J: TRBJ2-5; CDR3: CASSQGWGDYQETQYF; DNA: TGTGCCAGCAGCCAAGGATGGGGGGACTACCAAGAGACCCAGTACTTC
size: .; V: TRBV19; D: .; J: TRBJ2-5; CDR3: CASSTSPGWGETQYF; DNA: TGTGCCAGTAGTACCTCCCCGGGGTGGGGCGAGACCCAGTACTTC
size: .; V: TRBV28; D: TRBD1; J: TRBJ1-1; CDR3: CASRRRQGGYSEAFF; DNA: TGTGCCAGCAGGCGAAGACAGGGAGGATACTCTGAAGCTTTCTTT
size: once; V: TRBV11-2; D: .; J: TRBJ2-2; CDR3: CASSLKGRANTGELFF; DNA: TGTGCCAGCAGCTTAAAAGGGCGCGCGAACACCGGGGAGCTGTTTTTT
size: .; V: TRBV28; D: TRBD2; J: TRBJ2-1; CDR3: CASSIREDEQFF; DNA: TGTGCCAGCAGTATCCGGGAGGATGAGCAGTTCTTC
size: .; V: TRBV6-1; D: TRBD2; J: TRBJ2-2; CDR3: CASSEGLAGTLRTGELFF; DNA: TGTGCCAGCAGCGAAGGACTAGCGGGGACCCTTCGGACCGGGGAGCTGTTTTTT
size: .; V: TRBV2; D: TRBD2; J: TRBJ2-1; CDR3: CASSQSSGRWSEQFF; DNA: TGTGCCAGCAGCCAATCTAGCGGGAGGTGGAGTGAGCAGTTCTTC
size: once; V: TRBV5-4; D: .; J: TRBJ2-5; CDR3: CASSWDAAQETQYF; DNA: TGTGCCAGCAGCTGGGACGCAGCCCAAGAGACCCAGTACTTC
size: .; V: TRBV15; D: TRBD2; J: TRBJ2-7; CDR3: CATSAPGTRGYEQYF; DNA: TGTGCCACCAGCGCACCCGGGACTAGGGGCTACGAGCAGTACTTC
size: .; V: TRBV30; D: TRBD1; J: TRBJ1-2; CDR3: CAWSDPGQKYGYTF; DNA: TGTGCCTGGAGTGATCCGGGACAGAAATATGGCTACACCTTC
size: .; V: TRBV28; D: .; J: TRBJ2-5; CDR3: CASSLRTASGETQYF; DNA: TGTGCCAGCAGTTTAAGGACAGCCTCCGGAGAGACCCAGTACTTC
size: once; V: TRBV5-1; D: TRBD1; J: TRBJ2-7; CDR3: CASRINTGGHSYEQYF; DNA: TGCGCCAGCCGAATTAATACAGGGGGGCACTCCTACGAGCAGTACTTC
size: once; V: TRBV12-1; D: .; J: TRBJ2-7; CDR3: CASSPRASGSPYEQYF; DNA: TGTGCCAGCAGCCCGAGGGCTAGCGGGAGTCCCTACGAGCAGTACTTC
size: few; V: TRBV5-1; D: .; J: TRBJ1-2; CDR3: CASSLRGNYGYTF; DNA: TGCGCCAGCAGCTTGCGAGGGAACTATGGCTACACCTTC
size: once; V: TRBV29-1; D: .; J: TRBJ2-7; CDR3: CSVKVDPLRTYEQYF; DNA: TGCAGCGTGAAGGTAGACCCTCTCCGCACCTACGAGCAGTACTTC
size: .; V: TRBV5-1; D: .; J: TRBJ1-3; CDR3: CASSLDGGSSGNTIYF; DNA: TGCGCCAGCAGCCTGGATGGGGGTAGCTCTGGAAACACCATATATTTT
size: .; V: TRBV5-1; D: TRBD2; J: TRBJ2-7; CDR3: CASSLLSGSYEQYF; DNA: TGCGCCAGCAGCTTGCTTAGCGGGAGCTACGAGCAGTACTTC
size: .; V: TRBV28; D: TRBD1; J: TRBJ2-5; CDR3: CASSSDRGRGRETQYF; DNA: TGTGCCAGCAGTTCTGACAGGGGAAGAGGAAGAGAGACCCAGTACTTC
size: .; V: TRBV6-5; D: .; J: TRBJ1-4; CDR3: CASSYSTRGEKLFF; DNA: TGTGCCAGCAGTTACTCGACTCGGGGGGAAAAACTGTTTTTT
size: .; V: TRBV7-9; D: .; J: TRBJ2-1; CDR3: CASSFPIPGEQFF; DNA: TGTGCCAGCAGCTTCCCTATCCCGGGTGAGCAGTTCTTC
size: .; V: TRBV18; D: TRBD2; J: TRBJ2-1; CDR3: CASSHPGLAGGYEQFF; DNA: TGTGCCAGCTCACACCCAGGACTAGCGGGAGGGTATGAGCAGTTCTTC
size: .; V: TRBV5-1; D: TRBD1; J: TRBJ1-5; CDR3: CASRGGTDQPQHF; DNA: TGCGCCAGCAGGGGGGGGACAGATCAGCCCCAGCATTTT
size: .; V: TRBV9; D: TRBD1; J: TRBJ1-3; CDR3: CASSESPTGAGNTIYF; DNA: TGTGCCAGCAGCGAGAGTCCCACAGGGGCGGGAAACACCATATATTTT
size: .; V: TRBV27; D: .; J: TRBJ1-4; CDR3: CASSLGQGRLGEKLFF; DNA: TGTGCCAGCAGTTTGGGGCAGGGCCGGTTGGGTGAAAAACTGTTTTTT
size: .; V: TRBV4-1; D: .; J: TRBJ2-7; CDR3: CASSQDGGYSYEQYF; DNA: TGCGCCAGCAGCCAAGATGGAGGCTACTCCTACGAGCAGTACTTC
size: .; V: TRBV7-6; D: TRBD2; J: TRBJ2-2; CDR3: CASSLEGSGRAESNTGELFF; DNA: TGTGCCAGCAGCTTAGAGGGGAGCGGGAGGGCCGAATCTAACACCGGGGAGCTGTTTTTT
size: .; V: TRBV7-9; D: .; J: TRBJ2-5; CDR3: CASSLGQTQETQYF; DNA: TGTGCCAGCAGCTTAGGACAGACTCAAGAGACCCAGTACTTC
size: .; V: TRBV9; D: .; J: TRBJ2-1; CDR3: CASSRSLEYNEQFF; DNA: TGTGCCAGCAGCCGTAGCTTGGAATACAATGAGCAGTTCTTC
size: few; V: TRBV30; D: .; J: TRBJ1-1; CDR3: CAWSRGRLDTEAFF; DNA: TGTGCCTGGTCTCGGGGGCGCCTTGACACTGAAGCTTTCTTT
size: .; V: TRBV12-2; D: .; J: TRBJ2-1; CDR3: CASRPAGTSGRRDEQFF; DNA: TGTGCAAGTCGCCCGGCTGGGACTAGCGGGAGGAGGGATGAGCAGTTCTTC
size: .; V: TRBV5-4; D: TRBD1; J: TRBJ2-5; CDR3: CACSIDRVWETQYF; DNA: TGTGCCTGCAGCATTGACAGGGTTTGGGAGACCCAGTACTTC
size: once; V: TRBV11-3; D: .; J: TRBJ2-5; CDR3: CASSLVGAIETQYF; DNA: TGTGCCAGCAGCTTAGTAGGGGCTATAGAGACCCAGTACTTC
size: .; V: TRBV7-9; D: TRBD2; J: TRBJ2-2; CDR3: CASSPRGSLYGELFF; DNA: TGTGCCAGCAGCCCCCGCGGGAGTCTGTACGGGGAGCTGTTTTTT
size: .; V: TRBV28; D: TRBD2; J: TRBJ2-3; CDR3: CASTGLAGGPSYTQYF; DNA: TGTGCCAGCACAGGACTAGCGGGAGGGCCCTCATATACGCAGTATTTT
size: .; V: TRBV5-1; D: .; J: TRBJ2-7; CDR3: CASSSGLGEQYF; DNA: TGCGCCAGCAGCTCGGGACTGGGAGAGCAGTACTTC
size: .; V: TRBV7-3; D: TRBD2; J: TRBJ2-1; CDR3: CASSLKGGAAGLDEQFF; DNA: TGTGCCAGCAGCTTAAAGGGAGGGGCCGCAGGGTTGGATGAGCAGTTCTTC
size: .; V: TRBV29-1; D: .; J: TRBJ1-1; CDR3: CSVEKAGVGSTEAFF; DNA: TGCAGCGTTGAAAAAGCAGGGGTTGGTAGCACTGAAGCTTTCTTT
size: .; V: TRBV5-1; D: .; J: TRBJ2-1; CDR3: CASSPVGASYNEQFF; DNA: TGCGCCAGCAGCCCCGTCGGGGCGTCCTACAATGAGCAGTTCTTC
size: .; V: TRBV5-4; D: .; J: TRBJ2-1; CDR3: CASTFPGPQGNEQFF; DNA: TGTGCCAGCACCTTTCCGGGGCCCCAGGGAAATGAGCAGTTCTTC
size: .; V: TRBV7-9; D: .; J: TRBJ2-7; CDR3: CASSSGIRYEQYF; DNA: TGTGCCAGCAGCTCCGGGATCCGATACGAGCAGTACTTC
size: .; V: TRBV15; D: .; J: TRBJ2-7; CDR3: CATSRDRDYEQYF; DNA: TGTGCCACCAGCAGAGATAGAGACTACGAGCAGTACTTC
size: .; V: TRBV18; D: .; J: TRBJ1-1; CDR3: CASSTGQPNTEAFF; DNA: TGTGCCAGCTCAACAGGACAGCCTAACACTGAAGCTTTCTTT
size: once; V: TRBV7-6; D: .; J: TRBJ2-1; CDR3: CASSLYRDGRKFF; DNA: TGTGCCAGCAGCTTATACAGGGACGGACGTAAGTTCTTC
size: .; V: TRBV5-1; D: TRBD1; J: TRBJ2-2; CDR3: CASSHRQGGTGELFF; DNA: TGCGCCAGCAGCCATCGACAGGGTGGCACCGGGGAGCTGTTTTTT
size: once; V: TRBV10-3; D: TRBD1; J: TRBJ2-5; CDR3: CAIRGTGAETQYF; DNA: TGTGCCATCAGGGGGACAGGGGCAGAGACCCAGTACTTC
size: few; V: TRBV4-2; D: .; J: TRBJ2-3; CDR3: CASSQASPGRTTDTQYF; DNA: TGTGCCAGCAGCCAAGCCAGTCCAGGGCGGACCACAGATACGCAGTATTTT
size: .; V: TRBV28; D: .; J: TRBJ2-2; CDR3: CASSLPPRGLFF; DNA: TGTGCCAGCAGTTTGCCGCCCCGGGGGCTGTTTTTT